These 32 T cell receptor beta chains originate from one sample sequenced in a study of cytomegalovirus exposure and HLA in healthy donors. With 60 Vbeta and 13 Jbeta primers, the PCR was carried out. Repertoires were generated with immunoSEQ multiplex PCR, while TCRdb's copy carries only in-frame clones and drops some. The table has some 150,000 clones, about 87% seen once. The sample consisted of PBMCs. The receptors were gathered from a woman in her 30s in good health and CMV-seronegative.

This clone was recorded once. This sequence joins TRBV7-9 and TRBJ2-7, with 7 bases lining up with TRBD2. Per germline, CDR1 SEHNR and CDR2 FQNEAQ (reference sequence). This CDR3 spans 13 amino acids. V gave up 1 base and J gave up 3 bases; unmatched junction bases: 0. The CDR3 DNA is TGTGCCAGCAGCTTAGGGGGGGGCTACGAGCAGTACTTC. This sequence encodes CASSLGGGYEQYF.

This chain links TRBV7-9 with TRBJ1-6; TRBD1 matches at 7 bases. The CDR3 loop spans 18 amino acids. V shed 1 base and J 4 bases; nucleotides not matched to a gene: 10. The V gene's germline CDR1 is SEHNR and CDR2 FQNEAQ (reference sequence). The CDR3 sequence: CASSLGPDRVGYNSPLHF. The CDR3 DNA reads as TGTGCCAGCAGCTTAGGGCCCGACAGGGTAGGGTATAATTCACCCCTCCACTTT.

The gene calls are TRBV23-1 and TRBJ1-5, with 11 bases identical to TRBD1. TRBV23-1 falls under the ORF class, with uncertain function. With V trimmed by 0 bases and J by 3 bases, 16 bases remained unmatched. The CDR3 contains 21 residues. Here the CDR3 reads CASSQSRWTGGGSGPNQPQHF. The CDR3 bases are TGCGCCAGCAGTCAATCGCGGTGGACAGGGGGCGGATCGGGGCCCAATCAGCCCCAGCATTTT.

This rearrangement joins TRBV5-5 to TRBJ2-2; tentative D call: TRBD2 (5 bases). Germline lookup yields CDR1 SGHKS and CDR2 YYEKEE (reference sequence). With 3 bases removed from V and 12 bases from J, the gap between germline ends came to 9 bases. This CDR3 is 11 amino acids long. CDR3 in DNA: TGTGCCAGCAGCTGGGGAGTGAAGCTGTTTTTT. Protein sequence: CASSWGVKLFF.

The rearrangement links TRBV6-5 to TRBJ1-1; 8 bases map to TRBD1. The CDR3 contains 14 residues. Germline V gene sequence: CDR1 MNHEY, CDR2 SVGAGI. J was trimmed by 4 bases and V by 6 bases; bases with no gene match: 7. Written as DNA, the CDR3 is TGTGCCAGCAGCCGTGGACAGGGTGGCACTGAAGCTTTCTTT. Amino acid sequence: CASSRGQGGTEAFF.

Comment on this clone: Different DNA sequences within this sample yield the same CDR3. CDR3 coding DNA: TGTGCCAGTAGTATTCTTCCAGGGGGGAACACTGAAGCTTTCTTT. The encoded protein is CASSILPGGNTEAFF. The chain has TRBV19 and TRBJ1-1, with 7 bases matching TRBD1. The CDR3 is made up of 15 amino acids. CDR1 is LNHDA, CDR2 SQIVND, per germline (reference sequence). With 3 bases clipped from V and 1 base from J, the junction kept 5 bases outside the gene matches.

This clone came up a few times. The V and J genes are TRBV4-1 and TRBJ2-2, with D perhaps matching TRBD1 (5 bases). Germline V CDR1 and CDR2: MGHRA, YSYEKL. V lost 1 base and J 1 base, leaving 7 bases between the germline ends. This CDR3 comprises 15 residues. The CDR3 DNA reads TGCGCCAGCAGCCAAGCTAGGGGGAACACCGGGGAGCTGTTTTTT. This translates into CASSQARGNTGELFF.

The rearrangement uses TRBV5-5 and TRBJ1-6; D ambiguous. V was pared by 3 bases and J by 0 bases, with 4 bases between. Germline V CDR1 and CDR2: SGHKS, YYEKEE (reference sequence). The CDR3 extends over 14 amino acids. DNA for the CDR3: TGTGCCAGCAGCTGGAGCTCCTATAATTCACCCCTCCACTTT. It is translated as CASSWSSYNSPLHF.

J is TRBJ2-1 and V is TRBV7-7; no reliable D call. V was cut by 5 bases and J by 1 base, with 12 bases left in between. This CDR3 is built from 15 residues. Germline lookup yields CDR1 SSHAT and CDR2 FNYEAQ (reference sequence). Here the CDR3 DNA reads TGTGCCAGCAGCCCTCAACTGTTTTCCTACAATGAGCAGTTCTTC. Residues: CASSPQLFSYNEQFF.

The rearrangement links TRBV4-3 to TRBJ1-2; tentative D call: TRBD1 (6 bases). This CDR3 is built from 17 residues. Germline CDR1 reads LGHNA; CDR2 reads YSLEER. With 0 bases removed from V and 3 bases from J, the gap between germline ends came to 17 bases. CDR3 region: CASSQERVRGGDYGYTF. The CDR3 bases are TGCGCCAGCAGCCAAGAACGAGTCAGGGGAGGGGACTATGGCTACACCTTC.

This chain links TRBV28 with TRBJ2-4; 7 bases fit TRBD1. The CDR3 is 13 residues long. The V and J ends lost 4 bases and 9 bases, in that order; junction bases with no gene match: 6. Germline-derived CDR1 and CDR2 are MDHEN and SYDVKM. Written as DNA, the CDR3 is TGTGCCAGCAGTTCCGGGCAGGGGGTCATTCAGTACTTC. Protein product: CASSSGQGVIQYF.

The genes are TRBV7-9 and TRBJ2-7, with 10 bases aligning to TRBD1. Germline loops: CDR1 SEHNR, CDR2 FQNEAQ (reference sequence). J was trimmed by 3 bases and V by 5 bases; bases with no gene match: 7. The CDR3 covers 15 residues. CDR3 amino acids: CASSHTGTGDYEQYF. CDR3 DNA sequence: TGTGCCAGCAGCCATACCGGGACAGGGGACTACGAGCAGTACTTC.

This rearrangement joins TRBV7-9 to TRBJ2-2; 15 bases are shared with TRBD2. The CDR3 has 18 residues. Unmatched junction bases numbered 6, after V lost 5 bases and J lost 2 bases. Germline V gene sequence: CDR1 SEHNR, CDR2 FQNEAQ (reference sequence). In DNA, the CDR3 is TGTGCCAGCAGCCCCGGGACTAGCGGGAGGTCAAACACCGGGGAGCTGTTTTTT. Its protein is CASSPGTSGRSNTGELFF.

CDR3 sequence reads: CASSFGGRGLSRNQPQHF. DNA of the CDR3: TGTGCCAGCAGCTTTGGCGGCAGGGGGCTCTCGAGGAATCAGCCCCAGCATTTT. The chain has TRBV7-8 and TRBJ1-5; the match to TRBD1 covers 8 bases. The V segment lost 3 bases and the J segment 4 bases; nucleotides outside the gene matches: 14. CDR1 is SGHVS and CDR2 is FQNEAQ in the germline V gene. CDR3 length: 18 amino acids.

The J gene is TRBJ1-1, the V gene TRBV6-1, with D uncertain. Germline-derived CDR1 and CDR2 are MNHNS and SASEGT. This CDR3 is built from 15 residues. The V end lost 2 bases, the J end lost 3 bases, and 13 bases lay between the germline ends. CDR3 sequence (DNA): TGTGCCAGCAGTGAAATGTGGACGGAGGACACTGAAGCTTTCTTT. Residues: CASSEMWTEDTEAFF.

This clone came up a few times. V usage is TRBV4-3 and J usage is TRBJ2-2; 8 nucleotides agree with TRBD2. V was pared by 0 bases and J by 5 bases, with 5 bases of the junction left unmatched. The CDR3 has 16 residues. The germline gives CDR1 LGHNA, CDR2 YSLEER. CDR3 amino acids: CASSQDLAGGTGELFF. CDR3 bases: TGCGCCAGCAGCCAAGACCTAGCGGGCGGGACCGGGGAGCTGTTTTTT.

The genes are TRBV10-1 and TRBJ2-3, with D perhaps TRBD2 (6 bases). Per germline, CDR1 WNHNN and CDR2 SYGVQD (reference sequence). V lost 4 bases and J 0 bases, leaving 11 bases between the germline ends. This CDR3 is 15 amino acids long. Here the CDR3 DNA reads TGCGCCAGCAGTGTTAGCGGTGACAGCACAGATACGCAGTATTTT. It codes for CASSVSGDSTDTQYF.

V gene TRBV30 combines with J gene TRBJ2-7; 12 bases are a match to TRBD1. The CDR3 spans 15 residues. Germline CDR1 reads GTSNPN; CDR2 reads SVGIG (reference sequence). Trimming cost V 1 base and J 3 bases; bases outside gene matches: 4. CDR3 DNA: TGTGCCTGGAGTGGGGACAGGGGGCGCTTCTACGAGCAGTACTTC. Its protein is CAWSGDRGRFYEQYF.

The rearrangement links TRBV15 to TRBJ2-3, with D perhaps matching TRBD2 (7 bases). The CDR3 is made up of 14 amino acids. V lost 7 bases to trimming and J lost 2 bases, with 13 bases between them. Germline V lookup: CDR1 LNHNV, CDR2 YYDKDF (reference sequence). The CDR3 here is CATNPGGPTDTQYF. CDR3 sequence (DNA): TGTGCCACCAATCCGGGGGGCCCCACAGATACGCAGTATTTT.

Worth noting for this clone: Its ends do not fully match the called genes, so a read error is possible. At the DNA level, this CDR3 is encoded by other sequences in the same sample as well. The chain has TRBV30 and TRBJ2-5; 7 nucleotides match TRBD1. CDR3 length: 16 amino acids. CDR1 and CDR2 (germline): GTSNPN, SVGIG (reference sequence). This chain's CDR3 is CAWSEMGRGSRETQYF. The CDR3 region has the DNA TGCGCCTGGAGCGAAATGGGCAGGGGGTCAAGGGAGACCCAGTACTTC.

This clone showed up just once. This sequence joins TRBV18 and TRBJ1-2; 7 bases fit TRBD1. Germline V lookup: CDR1 KGHSH, CDR2 LQKENI. The CDR3 is made up of 17 amino acids. Trimming cost V 5 bases and J 2 bases; bases outside gene matches: 14. CDR3 sequence: CASSTRELGQRNYGYTF. CDR3 nucleotides: TGTGCCAGCTCAACGAGGGAATTGGGACAGAGGAACTATGGCTACACCTTC. The variable domain in full, completed from reference TRBV18 and TRBJ1-2, reads NAGVMQNPRHLVRRRGQEARLRCSPMKGHSHVYWYRQLPEEGLKFMVYLQKENIIDESGMPKERFSAEFPKEGPSILRIQQVVRGDSAAYFCASSTRELGQRNYGYTFGSGTRLTVV.

The genes are TRBV6-6 and TRBJ1-5; weak D call: TRBD1 (6 bases). The ends were cut back, 6 bases at V and 5 bases at J, with 14 bases in the middle. The germline CDR1 and CDR2 sequences are MNHNY and SVGAGI (reference sequence). The CDR3 totals 14 residues. CDR3 sequence: CASRHRDIDQPQHF. CDR3 in DNA: TGTGCCAGCAGGCACCGGGACATAGATCAGCCCCAGCATTTT.

This sequence joins TRBV28 and TRBJ1-4; a possible D gene is TRBD1 (5 bases). The CDR3 has 15 amino acids. V shed 6 bases and J shed 4 bases, with 15 bases lying between them. Germline assignment: CDR1 MDHEN and CDR2 SYDVKM. Here the CDR3 reads CASRVMGGNNEKLFF. The CDR3 DNA follows: TGTGCCAGCAGAGTTATGGGGGGAAATAATGAAAAACTGTTTTTT.

The chain employs TRBV5-4 and TRBJ2-3; 9 bases line up with TRBD2. Germline CDR1 and CDR2: SGHNT and YYREEE (reference sequence). This CDR3 comprises 19 residues. V lost 0 bases, J lost 6 bases, and 17 bases stayed unmatched. The CDR3 spells CASSLETSGYSDFWDTQYF. The CDR3, as DNA: TGTGCCAGCAGCTTGGAAACTAGCGGGTATTCAGACTTTTGGGATACGCAGTATTTT.

This clone was counted once. The chain employs TRBV28 and TRBJ1-2; possible D gene TRBD1, 6 bases. Trimming took off 6 bases at V and 4 bases at J, with 21 bases between the two ends. This CDR3 has 16 amino acids. Germline assignment: CDR1 MDHEN and CDR2 SYDVKM. The CDR3 sequence: CASRGRSGGRGYGYTF. In DNA form, the CDR3 reads TGTGCCAGCAGGGGCAGGTCTGGGGGCAGGGGCTATGGCTACACCTTC.

The chain combines TRBV27 with TRBJ1-1; 7 nucleotides agree with TRBD1. This CDR3 is 14 amino acids long. The germline V gene has CDR1 MNHEY and CDR2 SMNVEV (reference sequence). J was trimmed by 1 base and V by 3 bases; bases with no gene match: 2. The CDR3 sequence is CASSFGTANTEAFF. The CDR3 region has the DNA TGTGCCAGCAGTTTCGGGACAGCGAACACTGAAGCTTTCTTT.

A single count supports this clone. The chain uses TRBV5-4 and TRBJ2-3, with 11 bases aligning to TRBD2. CDR1 SGHNT and CDR2 YYREEE come from the germline V gene (reference sequence). CDR3 length equals 15 residues. The V and J ends lost 4 bases and 4 bases, in that order; junction bases with no gene match: 5. CDR3 amino acids: CASSRTSGLADTQYF. CDR3 coding DNA: TGTGCCAGCAGCCGGACTAGCGGGTTGGCAGATACGCAGTATTTT.

The rearrangement joins TRBV2 to TRBJ2-5, with D possibly matching TRBD1 (6 bases). There are 14 residues in the CDR3. Per the germline V gene, CDR1 is SNHLY and CDR2 is FYNNEI. The V end lost 4 bases, the J end lost 1 base, and 10 bases lay between the germline ends. The CDR3 DNA is TGTGCCAGCAGTGGGGGACACAGCCAAGAGACCCAGTACTTC. Translated, it gives CASSGGHSQETQYF.

V and J are TRBV2 and TRBJ2-7; perhaps TRBD1 as D (6 bases). V lost 2 bases and J 2 bases, leaving 10 bases between the germline ends. Germline CDR1 and CDR2: SNHLY and FYNNEI. This CDR3 region has 14 residues. CDR3 amino acids: CASSENPGAYEQYF. CDR3 coding DNA: TGTGCCAGCAGTGAAAATCCAGGGGCCTACGAGCAGTACTTC.

The chain carries TRBV7-3 and TRBJ1-1, with 7 bases fitting TRBD1. The ends lost 5 bases at V and 1 base at J; junction bases unmatched: 7. This CDR3 has 15 residues. Germline-derived CDR1 and CDR2 are SGHTA and FQGTGA. CDR3 DNA sequence: TGTGCCAGCAGCCAAAACAGGGGCTCGAACACTGAAGCTTTCTTT. Protein sequence: CASSQNRGSNTEAFF.

As regards this clone: The junction departs from germline at one end; a sequencing error may be responsible. This CDR3 is also generated by other DNA sequences in the sample. The genes are TRBV7-3 and TRBJ2-3; 16 nucleotides align to TRBD2. The V gene's germline CDR1 is SGHTA and CDR2 FQGTGA. The CDR3 is 16 amino acids. The CDR3 here is CASSLMGLAGGYTQYF. The CDR3 region has the DNA TGCGCCAGCAGCTTAATGGGACTAGCGGGGGGGTATACGCAGTATTTT. The full variable domain, its missing parts supplied by reference TRBV7-3 and TRBJ2-3, is GAGVSQTPSNKVTEKGKYVELRCDPISGHTALYWYRQSLGQGPEFLIYFQGTGAADDSGLPNDRFFAVRPEGSVSTLKIQRTERGDSAVYLCASSLMGLAGGYTQYFGPGTRLTVL.

This sequence joins TRBV28 and TRBJ2-4, with 11 bases lining up with TRBD2. Unmatched junction bases numbered 12, after V lost 6 bases and J lost 2 bases. There are 18 residues in the CDR3. Germline lookup yields CDR1 MDHEN and CDR2 SYDVKM. CDR3 in amino acids: CASRPLAGGYGSKNIQYF. Written as DNA, the CDR3 is TGTGCCAGCAGGCCCCTAGCGGGAGGATACGGGTCCAAAAACATTCAGTACTTC.